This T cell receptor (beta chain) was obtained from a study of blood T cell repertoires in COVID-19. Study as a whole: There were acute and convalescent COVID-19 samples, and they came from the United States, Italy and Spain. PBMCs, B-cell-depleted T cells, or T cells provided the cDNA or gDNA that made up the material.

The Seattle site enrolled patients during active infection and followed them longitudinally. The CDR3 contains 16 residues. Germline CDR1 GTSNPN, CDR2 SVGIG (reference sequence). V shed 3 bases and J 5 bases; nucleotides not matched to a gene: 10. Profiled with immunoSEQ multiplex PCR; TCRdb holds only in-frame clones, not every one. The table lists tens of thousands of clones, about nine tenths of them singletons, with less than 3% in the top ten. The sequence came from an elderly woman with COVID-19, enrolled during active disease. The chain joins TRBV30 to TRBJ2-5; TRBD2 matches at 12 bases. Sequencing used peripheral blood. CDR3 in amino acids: CAWRETSGGLWETQYF. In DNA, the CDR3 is TGTGCCTGGAGGGAAACTAGCGGGGGGCTATGGGAGACCCAGTACTTC.